The 27 T cell receptor beta chains listed next were all sequenced from one sample in a study of Graves' ophthalmopathy and Graves' hyperthyroidism. From RNA, the CDR3 regions of TCR beta chains were amplified and sequenced. The workflow started with a first-round RT-PCR run with HTBI primers and then moved on to a second-round multiplex PCR. TCRdb redid the calling of the multiplex PCR reads with MiXCR, one entry per CDR3 protein. The data show fewer than 600,000 distinct CDR3 sequences, with around 15% seen just once and roughly 10% held by the top ten. Sequencing was done on a sample of blood. The receptors were gathered from a woman aged 25 to 45 with Graves' ophthalmopathy.

This clonotype has ten or more counts. The chain carries TRBV7-8 and TRBJ2-7; 10 bases fit TRBD1. CDR1 is SGHVS and CDR2 is FQNEAQ in the germline V gene. V lost 5 bases to trimming and J lost 3 bases; unmatched junction nucleotides: 4. CDR3 length equals 14 residues. The CDR3 DNA reads as TGTGCCAGCAGCAGTGGGGACAGGGGCTACGAGCAGTACTTC. As protein: CASSSGDRGYEQYF.

This clonotype was seen repeatedly, ten times or more. The V call is TRBV9, the J call TRBJ2-4; D may be TRBD1 (6 bases). V was cut by 2 bases and J by 1 base, with 10 bases left in between. The CDR3 covers 15 residues. Germline V CDR1 and CDR2: SGDLS, YYNGEE. CDR3 sequence: CASSVTQGAKNIQYF. The CDR3 DNA is TGTGCCAGCAGCGTGACTCAGGGGGCCAAAAACATTCAGTACTTC. Complete variable domain (other parts from reference TRBV9 and TRBJ2-4): DSGVTQTPKHLITATGQRVTLRCSPRSGDLSVYWYQQSLDQGLQFLIQYYNGEERAKGNILERFSAQQFPDLHSELNLSSLELGDSALYFCASSVTQGAKNIQYFGAGTRLSVL.

In regard to this clonotype: This may come from a read error, since a much larger clone is one base off. This chain connects TRBV27 to TRBJ2-7; tentative D call: TRBD2 (5 bases). Trimming pared 5 bases from V and 5 bases from J, leaving 7 bases between. The CDR3 has 11 residues. The germline gives CDR1 MNHEY, CDR2 SMNVEV (reference sequence). The CDR3 nucleotides are TGTGCCAGCAGTACCGGGAACGAGCAGTACGTC. Its translation: CASSTGNEQYV.

This clonotype was picked up many times. This chain uses TRBV28 with TRBJ2-2, with TRBD2 matching 9 bases. CDR1 and CDR2 (germline): MDHEN, SYDVKM. The CDR3 has 15 residues. Germline trimming cut 3 bases from V and 5 bases from J; bases unmatched to any gene: 4. CDR3 amino acids: CASSLGGRETGELFF. CDR3 DNA sequence: TGTGCCAGCAGTTTGGGCGGGAGGGAGACCGGGGAGCTGTTTTTT.

In this sample, this clonotype turned up many times. The chain is built from TRBV12-3 or TRBV12-4 and TRBJ2-5; the D call may be TRBD1 or TRBD2 (5 bases each). V was clipped by 5 bases and J by 0 bases, with 16 bases between them. The CDR3 sequence is 16 residues long. In DNA form, the CDR3 reads TGTGCCAGCAGTAGGGACGTTGGACATTACCAAGAGACCCAGTACTTC. Residues: CASSRDVGHYQETQYF.

This clonotype was observed at least ten times. The V gene is TRBV28, the J gene TRBJ1-2; TRBD1 agrees at 7 bases. The CDR3 totals 16 residues. V was clipped by 3 bases and J by 4 bases; unmatched bases: 11. CDR1 is MDHEN, CDR2 SYDVKM, per germline. CDR3 nucleotides: TGTGCCAGCAGTTTTCGGGCGAGGGGGCAGGGCTATGGCTACACCTTC. Protein product: CASSFRARGQGYGYTF.

This clonotype was detected ten times or more. The chain is built from TRBV12-3 or TRBV12-4 and TRBJ2-5; 8 bases fit TRBD2. After removal of 5 bases from V and 7 bases from J, the junction contained 15 bases not matched to a gene. This CDR3 comprises 16 residues. This CDR3 reads CASSPAGGGGLGTQYF. DNA for the CDR3: TGTGCCAGCAGTCCCGCGGGGGGTGGAGGGCTCGGGACCCAGTACTTC.

In its sample, this clonotype was seen many times. This chain uses TRBV12-3 or TRBV12-4 with TRBJ2-7; tentative D call: TRBD2 (6 bases). The CDR3 loop spans 15 amino acids. V was cut by 2 bases and J by 1 base, with 12 bases left in between. This CDR3 is CASSLLGLTSYEQYF. DNA for the CDR3: TGTGCCAGCAGTTTACTGGGACTCACATCCTACGAGCAGTACTTC.

Worth noting for this clonotype: Being one base from a much bigger clone, this may be a read error. J is TRBJ2-7 and V is TRBV15; 7 bases are a match to TRBD2. The CDR3 covers 15 residues. CDR1 and CDR2 (germline): LNHNV, YYDKDF (reference sequence). The CDR3 region is CATSRGKGLTYGQYF. In DNA, the CDR3 is TGTGCCACCAGCAGGGGCAAGGGACTAACCTACGGGCAGTACTTC.

This clonotype was counted ten times or more. V usage is TRBV4-1 and J usage is TRBJ1-1; unclear D gene. From germline, CDR1 is MGHRA and CDR2 YSYEKL. The CDR3 runs 15 residues. Trimming removed 2 bases at V and 4 bases at J, with 14 bases between. As DNA, the CDR3 is TGCGCCAGCAGCCAACCTGACCGAGGACCCACTGAAGCTTTCTTT. It yields the protein CASSQPDRGPTEAFF.

This clonotype was observed at least ten times. J is TRBJ2-5 and V is TRBV7-2, with 9 bases lining up with TRBD2. V lost 5 bases and J lost 5; bases outside the gene matches: 9. The CDR3 sequence is 15 residues long. CDR1 and CDR2 from the germline V gene are SGHTA and FQGNSA. The CDR3 is CASSRSWAGGETQYF. The CDR3 DNA reads TGTGCCAGCAGCCGCTCTTGGGCGGGGGGGGAGACCCAGTACTTC.

Many counts were recorded for this clonotype. This chain links TRBV12-3 or TRBV12-4 with TRBJ2-2; 10 nucleotides line up with TRBD1. After removal of 3 bases from V and 5 bases from J, the junction contained 6 bases not matched to a gene. There are 16 residues in the CDR3. DNA for the CDR3: TGTGCCAGCAGTTTCGCGACAGGGGGCCGGACCGGGGAGCTGTTTTTT. Amino acids: CASSFATGGRTGELFF.

This clonotype was recorded at least ten times. The rearrangement uses TRBV12-3 or TRBV12-4 and TRBJ1-1, with 7 bases aligning to TRBD1. CDR3 length: 13 residues. J gave up 4 bases and V 6 bases, and 5 bases lay outside the gene matches. Here the CDR3 reads CASSLDRVTEAFF. In DNA, the CDR3 is TGTGCCAGCAGCCTTGACAGGGTCACTGAAGCTTTCTTT.

This clonotype came up a few times. The chain couples TRBV30 to TRBJ2-7, with D unclear. CDR1 GTSNPN and CDR2 SVGIG come from the germline V gene (reference sequence). The CDR3 runs 12 residues. Trimming left V 0 bases short and J 6 bases short, with 9 bases between. Here the CDR3 DNA reads TGTGCCTGGAGTGTAACCTCGGGCGAGCAGTACTTC. It yields the protein CAWSVTSGEQYF.

The chain joins TRBV28 to TRBJ2-5, with 9 bases identical to TRBD1. Germline lookup yields CDR1 MDHEN and CDR2 SYDVKM. The V gene end was trimmed by 6 bases and the J gene end by 5 bases; junction bases not matched to a gene: 4. CDR3 length: 13 amino acids. CDR3 bases: TGTGCCAGCAGGGGACAGGGCGTGGAGACCCAGTACTTC. Amino acid sequence: CASRGQGVETQYF.

This clonotype was recorded at least ten times. V usage is TRBV29-1 and J usage is TRBJ1-6; D unclear. This CDR3 is built from 13 residues. Trimming cost V 7 bases and J 7 bases, with 14 bases left between them. Germline assignment: CDR1 SQVTM and CDR2 ANQGSEA. The CDR3 region has the DNA TGCAGCGCCCTGTCTGGGTACAATTCACCCCTCCACTTT. Translating gives CSALSGYNSPLHF.

This clonotype was seen repeatedly, ten times or more. This chain connects TRBV6-1 to TRBJ2-4; 8 bases agree with TRBD2. CDR1 and CDR2 from the germline V gene are MNHNS and SASEGT. This CDR3 comprises 13 residues. J was trimmed by 11 bases and V by 1 base; bases with no gene match: 4. The chain's CDR3 is CASSEGGLGFQYF. In nucleotides, the CDR3 is TGTGCCAGCAGTGAAGGGGGACTAGGGTTTCAGTACTTC.

In its sample, this clonotype was seen a few times. The rearrangement joins TRBV6-5 to TRBJ1-2; D unclear. Per germline, CDR1 MNHEY and CDR2 SVGAGI. The CDR3 spans 14 residues. V lost 2 bases, J lost 3 bases, and 10 bases lay in between. This CDR3 is CASSYRFWDYGYTF. CDR3 bases: TGTGCCAGCAGTTACCGCTTTTGGGACTATGGCTACACCTTC.

At least ten counts were recorded for this clonotype. The chain joins TRBV9 to TRBJ2-2; D is unclear. Germline lookup yields CDR1 SGDLS and CDR2 YYNGEE. The CDR3 sequence is 13 residues long. Trimming stripped 1 base from V and 4 bases from J, with 5 bases between. This CDR3 reads CASSVLPTGELFF. CDR3 in DNA: TGTGCCAGCAGCGTATTACCCACCGGGGAGCTGTTTTTT.

This clonotype was seen repeatedly, ten times or more. The chain employs TRBV11-2 and TRBJ1-3, with D unresolved. From germline, CDR1 is SGHAT and CDR2 FQNNGV. Between the trimmed V and J ends, which lost 5 bases and 4 bases, there was a span of 9 bases. The CDR3 loop spans 13 amino acids. The CDR3 is CASSLTDGNTIYF. As DNA, the CDR3 is TGTGCCAGCAGCCTCACAGACGGAAACACCATATATTTT.

This clonotype has a count of ten or more. The chain links TRBV9 to TRBJ2-7; 13 bases map to TRBD2. The V gene end was trimmed by 5 bases and the J gene end by 5 bases; junction bases not matched to a gene: 7. This CDR3 is 15 amino acids long. The germline gives CDR1 SGDLS, CDR2 YYNGEE. CDR3 loop: CASSAGLAGENEQYF. The CDR3 bases are TGTGCCAGCAGTGCCGGACTAGCGGGAGAAAACGAGCAGTACTTC.

This clonotype came up many times. The chain carries TRBV12-3 or TRBV12-4 and TRBJ2-4; 16 positions agree with TRBD2. The CDR3 loop spans 15 amino acids. J was trimmed by 8 bases and V by 6 bases; bases with no gene match: 4. CDR3 amino acids: CASSGTSGGEDIQYF. Here the CDR3 DNA reads TGTGCCAGCAGCGGGACTAGCGGGGGGGAGGACATTCAGTACTTC.

This clonotype was seen a few times. The chain links TRBV3-1 to TRBJ2-7; TRBD2 agrees at 11 bases. The germline CDR1 and CDR2 sequences are LGHDT and YNNKEL (reference sequence). CDR3 length: 15 amino acids. With V trimmed by 4 bases and J by 3 bases, 5 bases remained unmatched. CDR3 in amino acids: CASSLRLAGIYEQYF. The CDR3 nucleotides are TGTGCCAGCAGCCTCCGACTAGCGGGAATCTACGAGCAGTACTTC.

This clonotype has a count of ten or more. This chain links TRBV9 with TRBJ1-6; D is unclear. V gave up 3 bases and J gave up 10 bases, with 14 bases separating them. Looked up from germline, CDR1 is SGDLS and CDR2 is YYNGEE. This CDR3 comprises 14 residues. The CDR3 DNA reads TGTGCCAGCAGCGCCCAAAACATGGGATCACCCCTCCACTTT. This gives the protein CASSAQNMGSPLHF.

This clonotype was counted ten times or more. This chain uses TRBV28 with TRBJ1-2; a weak D match, TRBD1 (6 bases). Between the trimmed V and J ends, which lost 6 bases and 5 bases, there was a span of 16 bases. Germline CDR1 and CDR2: MDHEN and SYDVKM. The CDR3 sequence is 14 residues long. The CDR3 DNA follows: TGTGCCAGCAGCCGGGACACCAAGGGATATGGCTACACCTTC. It specifies CASSRDTKGYGYTF.

This clonotype was detected many times. The chain joins TRBV3-1 to TRBJ1-1; no clear D gene. The CDR3 totals 13 residues. Trimming cost V 4 bases and J 8 bases, with 14 bases left between them. Germline values: CDR1 LGHDT, CDR2 YNNKEL (reference sequence). The chain's CDR3 is CASSRTDTREAFF. The CDR3 DNA reads TGTGCCAGCAGCCGGACCGATACTCGGGAAGCTTTCTTT.

This clonotype was seen at least ten times. The chain carries TRBV6-5 and TRBJ1-2; unclear D gene. Germline V gene sequence: CDR1 MNHEY, CDR2 SVGAGI. Deletions cut 3 bases from V and 4 bases from J, with 9 bases between. The CDR3 is 13 residues long. CDR3 residues: CASSYRMTYGYTF. The CDR3 bases are TGTGCCAGCAGTTATCGGATGACCTATGGCTACACCTTC.